The sequence of this TCR beta chain was determined in a study of T cells in narcolepsy. The overall study: Donors had narcolepsy type 1 or type 2, or were healthy controls.

The study's findings and limits: No autoreactive T cell clone sequences appeared in some memory CD4+ repertoires. Autoreactive clonotypes reportedly recurred in blood of same and different patients, not controls.

CDR1 and CDR2 (germline): MNHNS, SASEGT. CDR3 length: 15 residues. Trimming shortened V by 0 bases and J by 6 bases, and 14 bases separated the two germline ends. This clone came up a few times. What it binds is not known. The assay was immunoSEQ multiplex PCR, and TCRdb's table has in-frame clones only and misses some. The sample lists fewer than 35,000 clones, 82% occurring once. The TCR comes from a human donor with narcolepsy. The V gene is TRBV6-1, the J gene TRBJ1-1; no definite D call. The source material was CD45RA- memory CD4+ T cells from PBMCs. CDR3 coding DNA: TGTGCCAGCAGTGAAGCGTGGTCGAGTATGGCTGAAGCTTTCTTT. As protein: CASSEAWSSMAEAFF.